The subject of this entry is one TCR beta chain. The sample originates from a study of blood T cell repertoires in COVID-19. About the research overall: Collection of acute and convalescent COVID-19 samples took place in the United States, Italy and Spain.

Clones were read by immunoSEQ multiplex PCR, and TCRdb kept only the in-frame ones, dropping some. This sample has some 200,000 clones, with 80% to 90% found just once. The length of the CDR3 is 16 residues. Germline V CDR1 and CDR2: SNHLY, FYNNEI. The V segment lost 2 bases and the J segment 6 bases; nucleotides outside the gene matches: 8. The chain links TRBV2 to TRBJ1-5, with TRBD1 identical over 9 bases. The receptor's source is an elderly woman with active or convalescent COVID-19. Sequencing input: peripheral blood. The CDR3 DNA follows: TGTGCCAGCAGTGAAAACGGACAGGGGATTGGTCAGCCCCAGCATTTT. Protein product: CASSENGQGIGQPQHF.